This is a list of T cell receptor beta chains from one sample in a study of blood T cell repertoires in COVID-19. Generated by immunoSEQ multiplex PCR, the TCRdb table keeps only in-frame clones and is missing some. The repertoire holds some 240,000 clones, with about four fifths as singletons. The source material was PBMCs or T cells enriched from blood (not recorded which). Source of these receptors: a man aged 50 to 60 who had recovered from COVID-19. CDR3s include the opening cysteine and the closing phenylalanine or tryptophan. A D gene is named only where the DNA matches it firmly. Some rows mark clone size as missing; the rest say once, few, many or name a class of expanded clone.

J gene: TRBJ2-1
clone size: once
D gene: TRBD2
V gene: TRBV7-7
CDR3 DNA: TGTGCTAGCAGCTTGAGAGCGGGGGGTGCCCTTCAGGCGGGTGAGCAGTTCTTC
CDR3 protein: CASSLRAGGALQAGEQFF

J gene: TRBJ1-6
clone size: -
D gene: -
V gene: TRBV6-1
CDR3 DNA: TGTGCCAGCAGTGAAGGGCCAGGGGATAATTCACCCCTCCACTTT
CDR3 protein: CASSEGPGDNSPLHF

J gene: TRBJ1-2
clone size: -
D gene: -
V gene: TRBV12-5
CDR3 DNA: TGTGCTAGTGGTCCCAGATCTTTCTATGGCTACACCTTC
CDR3 protein: CASGPRSFYGYTF

J gene: TRBJ1-5
clone size: -
D gene: TRBD1
V gene: TRBV3-1/TRBV3-2
CDR3 DNA: TGTGCCAGCAGCCAACGACAGGGGCCCCTCCCGGGGCCCCAGCATTTT
CDR3 protein: CASSQRQGPLPGPQHF

J gene: TRBJ1-2
clone size: -
D gene: -
V gene: TRBV3-1/TRBV3-2
CDR3 DNA: TGTGCCAGCAGCCAAAGGGCAGGGGATGTCTATGGCTACACCTTC
CDR3 protein: CASSQRAGDVYGYTF

J gene: TRBJ2-1
clone size: -
D gene: -
V gene: TRBV7-6
CDR3 DNA: TGTGCCAGCAGCTTAGTTGAGACAGGAAACAATGAGCAGTTCTTC
CDR3 protein: CASSLVETGNNEQFF

J gene: TRBJ2-1
clone size: -
D gene: TRBD2
V gene: TRBV9
CDR3 DNA: TGTGCCAGCAGCGTAGCTGCTAGCGGGAGGGGGCGAACCTACAATGAGCAGTTCTTC
CDR3 protein: CASSVAASGRGRTYNEQFF

J gene: TRBJ2-1
clone size: -
D gene: TRBD2
V gene: TRBV10-3
CDR3 DNA: TGTGCCACCCGGAGTAGCGGGTCAGACAATGAGCAGTTCTTC
CDR3 protein: CATRSSGSDNEQFF

J gene: TRBJ2-4
clone size: -
D gene: TRBD2
V gene: TRBV4-2
CDR3 DNA: TGTGCCAGCAGCCAAGATCTGCGACTAGCGGGGGGACTAGCCAAAAACATTCAGTACTTC
CDR3 protein: CASSQDLRLAGGLAKNIQYF

J gene: TRBJ2-5
clone size: -
D gene: -
V gene: TRBV18
CDR3 DNA: TGTGCCAGCTCACCAATGAGCCAAGAGACCCAGTACTTC
CDR3 protein: CASSPMSQETQYF

J gene: TRBJ1-2
clone size: few
D gene: TRBD1
V gene: TRBV6-5
CDR3 DNA: TGTGCCAGCGGCTCCGGGACAGGGCTCCGCTACACCTTC
CDR3 protein: CASGSGTGLRYTF

J gene: TRBJ2-7
clone size: -
D gene: -
V gene: TRBV21-1
CDR3 DNA: TGTGCCAGCAGACCGGGACAGGGGACTAGCGGGCTTTCCTACGAGCAGTACTTC
CDR3 protein: CASRPGQGTSGLSYEQYF

J gene: TRBJ2-5
clone size: -
D gene: TRBD2
V gene: TRBV2
CDR3 DNA: TGTGCCAGCAGTGAGGAGGGAGTAGCGGGGGACCAAGAGACCCAGTACTTC
CDR3 protein: CASSEEGVAGDQETQYF

J gene: TRBJ2-3
clone size: -
D gene: TRBD1
V gene: TRBV5-1
CDR3 DNA: TGCGCCAGCAGCCCGGGGGACAGGGAGCAAGATACGCAGTATTTT
CDR3 protein: CASSPGDREQDTQYF

J gene: TRBJ1-1
clone size: -
D gene: -
V gene: TRBV6-1
CDR3 DNA: TGTGCCAGCAGTGAAAGCCTGAACACTGAAGCTTTCTTT
CDR3 protein: CASSESLNTEAFF

J gene: TRBJ1-5
clone size: -
D gene: -
V gene: TRBV7-2
CDR3 DNA: TGTGCCAGCAGCCCATCGGGGTCTTGGAATCAGCCCCAGCATTTT
CDR3 protein: CASSPSGSWNQPQHF

J gene: TRBJ1-1
clone size: -
D gene: TRBD1
V gene: TRBV11-1
CDR3 DNA: TGTGCCAGCAGCTTATCGAGTAGGGGGCCGGACGCTTTCTTT
CDR3 protein: CASSLSSRGPDAFF

J gene: TRBJ1-1
clone size: -
D gene: TRBD1
V gene: TRBV7-9
CDR3 DNA: TGTGCCAGCAGACGTGGGGACAGCATGAACACTGAAGCTTTCTTT
CDR3 protein: CASRRGDSMNTEAFF

J gene: TRBJ1-2
clone size: -
D gene: -
V gene: TRBV6-5
CDR3 DNA: TGTGCCAGCAGTACGGAGGGCCTGGTTGGCTACACCTTC
CDR3 protein: CASSTEGLVGYTF

J gene: TRBJ2-7
clone size: -
D gene: TRBD2
V gene: TRBV27
CDR3 DNA: TGTGCCAGCAGGGGGAGCGGGAGGGAACACGAGCAGTACTTC
CDR3 protein: CASRGSGREHEQYF

J gene: TRBJ1-4
clone size: -
D gene: -
V gene: TRBV14
CDR3 DNA: TGTGCCAGCAGCCAAGGACAGTCGAGTGTGAAACTGTTTTTT
CDR3 protein: CASSQGQSSVKLFF

J gene: TRBJ1-5
clone size: -
D gene: -
V gene: TRBV12-5
CDR3 DNA: TGTGCTAGTGGCAGGGGTTTACAGCCCCAGCATTTT
CDR3 protein: CASGRGLQPQHF

J gene: TRBJ2-3
clone size: -
D gene: TRBD2
V gene: TRBV7-6
CDR3 DNA: TGTGCCAGCAGCTTAGTCTGGGGGGAGGGCAATACGCAGTATTTT
CDR3 protein: CASSLVWGEGNTQYF

J gene: TRBJ2-3
clone size: -
D gene: -
V gene: TRBV6-5
CDR3 DNA: TGTGCCAGCAGTTACTTCGGGGGACGCACAGATACGCAGTATTTT
CDR3 protein: CASSYFGGRTDTQYF

J gene: TRBJ1-6
clone size: once
D gene: -
V gene: TRBV5-8
CDR3 DNA: TGTGCCAGCAGCGAAGAGAATGGACAGAGCTCACCCCTCCACTTT
CDR3 protein: CASSEENGQSSPLHF

J gene: TRBJ2-7
clone size: -
D gene: TRBD2
V gene: TRBV4-2
CDR3 DNA: TGTGCCAGCAGCCAAGGGCCTAGCGGGGGCTACGAGCAGTACTTC
CDR3 protein: CASSQGPSGGYEQYF

J gene: TRBJ2-1
clone size: few
D gene: -
V gene: TRBV6-5
CDR3 DNA: TGTGCCAGCCGCGCCGCAGGGTTGGAGGGTGAGCAGTTCTTC
CDR3 protein: CASRAAGLEGEQFF

J gene: TRBJ2-1
clone size: -
D gene: TRBD1
V gene: TRBV14
CDR3 DNA: TGTGCCAGCAGCCTTCAGGGGGCTGGGCTATACAATGAGCAGTTCTTC
CDR3 protein: CASSLQGAGLYNEQFF

J gene: TRBJ1-2
clone size: -
D gene: TRBD1
V gene: TRBV27
CDR3 DNA: TGTGCCAGCAGACAGGGGCCGAACCACTATGGCTACACCTTC
CDR3 protein: CASRQGPNHYGYTF

J gene: TRBJ1-4
clone size: -
D gene: TRBD1
V gene: TRBV6-1
CDR3 DNA: TGTGCCAGCAGTGATTCGAGGACAGGGGCTGGAACTAATGAAAAACTGTTTTTT
CDR3 protein: CASSDSRTGAGTNEKLFF

J gene: TRBJ1-6
clone size: -
D gene: TRBD1
V gene: TRBV5-1
CDR3 DNA: TGCGCCAGCAGCTGGGGACAGGTTTCTTCACCCCTCCACTTT
CDR3 protein: CASSWGQVSSPLHF

J gene: TRBJ1-1
clone size: -
D gene: -
V gene: TRBV6-2/TRBV6-3
CDR3 DNA: TGTGCCAGCAGTAACCAGTATATGAACACTGAAGCTTTCTTT
CDR3 protein: CASSNQYMNTEAFF

J gene: TRBJ2-1
clone size: -
D gene: TRBD2
V gene: TRBV7-9
CDR3 DNA: TGTGCCAGCAGCTTGTTACTAGCGGGAGGGCCCAATGAGCAGTTCTTC
CDR3 protein: CASSLLLAGGPNEQFF

J gene: TRBJ2-1
clone size: -
D gene: TRBD2
V gene: TRBV28
CDR3 DNA: TGTGCCAGCAGGACTAGCGGATCCTACAATGAGCAGTTCTTC
CDR3 protein: CASRTSGSYNEQFF